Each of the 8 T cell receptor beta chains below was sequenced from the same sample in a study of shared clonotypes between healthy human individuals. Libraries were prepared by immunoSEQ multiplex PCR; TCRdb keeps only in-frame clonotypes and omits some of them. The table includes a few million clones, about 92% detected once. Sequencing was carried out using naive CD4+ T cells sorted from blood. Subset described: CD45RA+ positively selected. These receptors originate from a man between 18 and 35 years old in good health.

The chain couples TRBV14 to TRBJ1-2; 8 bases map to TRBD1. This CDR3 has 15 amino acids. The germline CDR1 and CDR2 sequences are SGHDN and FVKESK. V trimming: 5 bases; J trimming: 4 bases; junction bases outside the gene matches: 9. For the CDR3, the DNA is TGTGCCAGCAGCTCGCTTCATACAGGGGGCTATGGCTACACCTTC. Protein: CASSSLHTGGYGYTF.

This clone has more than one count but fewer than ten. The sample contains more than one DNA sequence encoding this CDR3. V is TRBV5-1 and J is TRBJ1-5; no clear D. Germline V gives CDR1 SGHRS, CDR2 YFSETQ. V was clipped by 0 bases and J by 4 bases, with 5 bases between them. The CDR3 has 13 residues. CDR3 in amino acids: CASSLEPNQPQHF. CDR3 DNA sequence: TGCGCCAGCAGCTTGGAACCTAATCAGCCCCAGCATTTT. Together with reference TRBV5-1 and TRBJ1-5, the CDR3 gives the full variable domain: KAGVTQTPRYLIKTRGQQVTLSCSPISGHRSVSWYQQTPGQGLQFLFEYFSETQRNKGNFPGRFSGRQFSNSRSEMNVSTLELGDSALYLCASSLEPNQPQHFGDGTRLSIL.

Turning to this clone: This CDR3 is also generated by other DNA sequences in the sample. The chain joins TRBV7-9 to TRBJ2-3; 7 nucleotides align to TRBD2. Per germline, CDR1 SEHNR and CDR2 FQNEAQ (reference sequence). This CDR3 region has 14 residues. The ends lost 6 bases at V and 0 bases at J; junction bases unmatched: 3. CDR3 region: CASSHSGSTDTQYF. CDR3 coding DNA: TGTGCCAGCAGTCATAGCGGGAGCACAGATACGCAGTATTTT.

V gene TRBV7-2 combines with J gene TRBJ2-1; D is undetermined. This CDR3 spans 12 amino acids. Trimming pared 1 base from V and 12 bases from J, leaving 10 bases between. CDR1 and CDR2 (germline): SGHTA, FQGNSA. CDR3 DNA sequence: TGTGCCAGCAGCTTAGAACCCGTTCTGCAGTTCTTC. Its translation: CASSLEPVLQFF.

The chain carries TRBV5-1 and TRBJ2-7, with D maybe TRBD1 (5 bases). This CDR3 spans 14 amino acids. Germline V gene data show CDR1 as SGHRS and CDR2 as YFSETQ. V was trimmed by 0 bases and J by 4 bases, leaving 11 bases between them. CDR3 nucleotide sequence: TGCGCCAGCAGCTTGGACAGGCGTTTATACGAGCAGTACTTC. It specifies CASSLDRRLYEQYF.

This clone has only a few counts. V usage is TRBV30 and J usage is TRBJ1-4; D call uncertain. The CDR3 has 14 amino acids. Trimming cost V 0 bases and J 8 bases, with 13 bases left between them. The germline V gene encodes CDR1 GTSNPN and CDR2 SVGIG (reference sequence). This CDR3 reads CAWSVVQYGEKLFF. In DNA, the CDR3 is TGTGCCTGGAGTGTTGTCCAGTACGGAGAAAAACTGTTTTTT.

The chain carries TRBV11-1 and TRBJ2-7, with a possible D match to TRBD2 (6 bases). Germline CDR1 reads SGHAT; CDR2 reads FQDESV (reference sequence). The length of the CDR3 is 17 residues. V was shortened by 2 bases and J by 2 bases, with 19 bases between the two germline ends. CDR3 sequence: CASSLSLGTYRPYEQYF. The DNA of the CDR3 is TGTGCCAGCAGCTTATCCTTGGGGACTTACCGTCCCTACGAGCAGTACTTC.

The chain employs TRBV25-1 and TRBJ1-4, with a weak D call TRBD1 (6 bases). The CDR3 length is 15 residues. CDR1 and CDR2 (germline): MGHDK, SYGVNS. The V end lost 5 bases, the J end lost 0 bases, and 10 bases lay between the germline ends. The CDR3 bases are TGTGCCAGCAGTTCAGGGGTAACAACTAATGAAAAACTGTTTTTT. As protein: CASSSGVTTNEKLFF. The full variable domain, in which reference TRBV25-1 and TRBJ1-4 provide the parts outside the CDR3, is EADIYQTPRYLVIGTGKKITLECSQTMGHDKMYWYQQDPGMELHLIHYSYGVNSTEKGDLSSESTVSRIRTEHFPLTLESARPSHTSQYLCASSSGVTTNEKLFFGSGTQLSVL.